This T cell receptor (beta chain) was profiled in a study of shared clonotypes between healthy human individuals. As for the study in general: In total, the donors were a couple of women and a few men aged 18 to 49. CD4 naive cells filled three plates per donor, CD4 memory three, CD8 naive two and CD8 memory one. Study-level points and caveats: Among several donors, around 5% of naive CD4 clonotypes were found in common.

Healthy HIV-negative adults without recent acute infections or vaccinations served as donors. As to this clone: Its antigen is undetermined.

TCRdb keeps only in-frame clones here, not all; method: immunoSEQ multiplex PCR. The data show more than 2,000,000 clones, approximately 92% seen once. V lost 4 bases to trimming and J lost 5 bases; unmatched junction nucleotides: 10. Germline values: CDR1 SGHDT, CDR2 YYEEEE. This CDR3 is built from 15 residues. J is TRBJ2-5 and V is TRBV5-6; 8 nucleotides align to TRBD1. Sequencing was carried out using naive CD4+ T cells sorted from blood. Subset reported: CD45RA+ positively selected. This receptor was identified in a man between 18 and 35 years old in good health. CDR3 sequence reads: CASSHRQGAWETQYF. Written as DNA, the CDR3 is TGTGCCAGCAGCCATCGGCAGGGGGCCTGGGAGACCCAGTACTTC.